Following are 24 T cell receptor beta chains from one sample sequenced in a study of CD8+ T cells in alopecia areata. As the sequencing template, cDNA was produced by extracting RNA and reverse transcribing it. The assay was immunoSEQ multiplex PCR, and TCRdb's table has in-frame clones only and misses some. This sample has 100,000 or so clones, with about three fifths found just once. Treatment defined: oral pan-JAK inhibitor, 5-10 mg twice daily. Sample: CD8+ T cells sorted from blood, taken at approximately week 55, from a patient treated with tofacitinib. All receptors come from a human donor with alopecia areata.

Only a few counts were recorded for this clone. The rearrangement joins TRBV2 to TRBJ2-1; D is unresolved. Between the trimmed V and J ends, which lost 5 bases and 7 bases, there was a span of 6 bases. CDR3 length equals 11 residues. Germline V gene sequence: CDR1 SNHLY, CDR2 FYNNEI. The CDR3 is CASSLVNEQFF. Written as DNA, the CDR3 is TGTGCCAGCAGTTTGGTTAATGAGCAGTTCTTC.

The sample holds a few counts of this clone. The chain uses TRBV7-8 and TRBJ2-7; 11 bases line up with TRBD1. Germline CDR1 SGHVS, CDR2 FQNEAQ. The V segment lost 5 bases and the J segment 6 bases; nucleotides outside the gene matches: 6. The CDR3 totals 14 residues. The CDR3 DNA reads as TGTGCCAGCAGCATCCGGGACAGGGGGGCCGAGCAGTACTTC. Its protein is CASSIRDRGAEQYF.

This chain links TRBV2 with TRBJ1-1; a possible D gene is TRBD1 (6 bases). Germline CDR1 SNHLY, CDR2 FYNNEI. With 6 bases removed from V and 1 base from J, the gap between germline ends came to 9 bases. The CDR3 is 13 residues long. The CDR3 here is CASRVTGNTEAFF. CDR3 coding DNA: TGTGCCAGCAGGGTGACAGGGAACACTGAAGCTTTCTTT.

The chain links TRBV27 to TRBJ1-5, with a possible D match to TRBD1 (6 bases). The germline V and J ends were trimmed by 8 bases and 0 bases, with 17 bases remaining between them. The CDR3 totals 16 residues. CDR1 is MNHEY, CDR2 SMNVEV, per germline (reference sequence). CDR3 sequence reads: CASRSGAMGSNQPQHF. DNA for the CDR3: TGTGCCAGCCGGTCGGGGGCTATGGGTAGCAATCAGCCCCAGCATTTT.

As DNA, the CDR3 is TGTGCCAGCAGTTACCGATTCGCGAGATTCTATGAGCAGTTCTTC. It specifies CASSYRFARFYEQFF. The chain employs TRBV6-5 and TRBJ2-1; D is undetermined. V lost 2 bases and J lost 8, with 16 bases in between. Germline loops: CDR1 MNHEY, CDR2 SVGAGI. The CDR3 runs 15 residues.

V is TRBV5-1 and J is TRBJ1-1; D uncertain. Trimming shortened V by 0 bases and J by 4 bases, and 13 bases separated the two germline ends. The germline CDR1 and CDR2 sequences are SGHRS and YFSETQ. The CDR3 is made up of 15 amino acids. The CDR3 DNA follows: TGCGCCAGCAGCTTGGAGTACAGCGGGTCCACTGAAGCTTTCTTT. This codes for CASSLEYSGSTEAFF.

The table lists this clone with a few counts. The CDR3 coding sequence is TGTGCCAGCAGTTCCGCCGGGGGACAAAACTATGGCTACACCTTC. Its translation: CASSSAGGQNYGYTF. The rearrangement joins TRBV27 to TRBJ1-2; D is perhaps TRBD1 (6 bases). In germline, CDR1 is MNHEY, CDR2 SMNVEV (reference sequence). This CDR3 spans 15 amino acids. V lost 4 bases and J lost 2, with 14 bases in between.

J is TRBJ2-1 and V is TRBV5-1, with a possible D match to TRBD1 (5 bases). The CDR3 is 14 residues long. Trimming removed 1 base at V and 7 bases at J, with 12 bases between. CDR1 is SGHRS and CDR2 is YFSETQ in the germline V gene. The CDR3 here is CASSLRRAGNEQFF. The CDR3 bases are TGCGCCAGCAGCTTGAGAAGGGCAGGGAATGAGCAGTTCTTC. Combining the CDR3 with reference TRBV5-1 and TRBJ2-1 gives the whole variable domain KAGVTQTPRYLIKTRGQQVTLSCSPISGHRSVSWYQQTPGQGLQFLFEYFSETQRNKGNFPGRFSGRQFSNSRSEMNVSTLELGDSALYLCASSLRRAGNEQFFGPGTRLTVL.

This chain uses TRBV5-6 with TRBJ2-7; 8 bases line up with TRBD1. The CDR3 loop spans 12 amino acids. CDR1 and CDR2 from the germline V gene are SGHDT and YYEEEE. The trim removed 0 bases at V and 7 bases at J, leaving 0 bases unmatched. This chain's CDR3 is CASSLGTGEQYF. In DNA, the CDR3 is TGTGCCAGCAGCTTGGGGACAGGGGAGCAGTACTTC.

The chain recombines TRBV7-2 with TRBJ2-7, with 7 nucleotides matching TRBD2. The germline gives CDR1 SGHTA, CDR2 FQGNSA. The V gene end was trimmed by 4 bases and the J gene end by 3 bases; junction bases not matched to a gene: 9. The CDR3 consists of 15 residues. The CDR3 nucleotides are TGTGCCAGCAGCTCCTTTAGCGGGTTCAGCTACGAGCAGTACTTC. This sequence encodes CASSSFSGFSYEQYF.

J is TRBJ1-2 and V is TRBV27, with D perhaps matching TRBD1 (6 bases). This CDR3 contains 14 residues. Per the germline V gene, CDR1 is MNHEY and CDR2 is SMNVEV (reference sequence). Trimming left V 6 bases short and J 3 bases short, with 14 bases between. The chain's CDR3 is CASSRGAEDYGYTF. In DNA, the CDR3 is TGTGCCAGCAGCCGGGGGGCCGAGGACTATGGCTACACCTTC.

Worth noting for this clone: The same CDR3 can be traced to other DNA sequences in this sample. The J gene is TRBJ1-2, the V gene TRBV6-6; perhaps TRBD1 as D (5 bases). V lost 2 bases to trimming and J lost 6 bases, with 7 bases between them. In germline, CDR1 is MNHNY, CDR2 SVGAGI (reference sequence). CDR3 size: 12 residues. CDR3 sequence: CASSYVGDGYTF. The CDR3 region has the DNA TGTGCCAGCAGTTACGTAGGGGATGGCTACACCTTC.

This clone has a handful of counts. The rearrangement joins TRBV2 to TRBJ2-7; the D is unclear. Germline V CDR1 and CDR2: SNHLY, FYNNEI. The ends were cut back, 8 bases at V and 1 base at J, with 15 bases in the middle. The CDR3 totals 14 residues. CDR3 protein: CASAWTGSSYEQYF. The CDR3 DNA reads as TGTGCCAGCGCATGGACCGGCTCATCCTACGAGCAGTACTTC.

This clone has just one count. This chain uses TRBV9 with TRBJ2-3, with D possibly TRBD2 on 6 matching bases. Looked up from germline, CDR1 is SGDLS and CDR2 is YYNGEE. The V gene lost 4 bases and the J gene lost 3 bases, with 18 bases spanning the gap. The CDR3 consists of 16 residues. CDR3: CASSPGGGWKTDTQYF. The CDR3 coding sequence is TGTGCCAGCAGCCCCGGGGGTGGGTGGAAGACAGATACGCAGTATTTT.

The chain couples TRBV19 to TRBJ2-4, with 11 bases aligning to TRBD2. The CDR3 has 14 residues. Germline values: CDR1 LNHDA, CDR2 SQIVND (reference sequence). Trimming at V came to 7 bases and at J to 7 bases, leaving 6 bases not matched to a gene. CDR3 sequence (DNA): TGTGCCAGTACCGGGACTAGCGGCGGGAACATTCAGTACTTC. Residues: CASTGTSGGNIQYF.

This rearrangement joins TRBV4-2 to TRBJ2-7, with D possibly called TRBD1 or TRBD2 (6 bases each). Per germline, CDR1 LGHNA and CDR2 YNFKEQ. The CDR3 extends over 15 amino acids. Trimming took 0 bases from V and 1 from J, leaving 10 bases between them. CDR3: CASSQDPGASYEQYF. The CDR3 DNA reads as TGTGCCAGCAGCCAAGATCCGGGGGCGTCCTACGAGCAGTACTTC.

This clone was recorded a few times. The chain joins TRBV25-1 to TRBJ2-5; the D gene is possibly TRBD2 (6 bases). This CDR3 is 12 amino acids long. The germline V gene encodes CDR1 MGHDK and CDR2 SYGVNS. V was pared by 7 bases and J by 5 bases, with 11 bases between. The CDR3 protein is CASKRGGETQYF. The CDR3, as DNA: TGTGCCAGCAAACGTGGAGGGGAGACCCAGTACTTC.

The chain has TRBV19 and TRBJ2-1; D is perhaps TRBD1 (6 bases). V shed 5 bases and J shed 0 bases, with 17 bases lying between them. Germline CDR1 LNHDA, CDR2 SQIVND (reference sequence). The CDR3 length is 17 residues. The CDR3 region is CASSVNGGLSSYNEQFF. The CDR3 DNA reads TGTGCCAGTAGTGTCAATGGGGGCTTGAGCTCCTACAATGAGCAGTTCTTC.

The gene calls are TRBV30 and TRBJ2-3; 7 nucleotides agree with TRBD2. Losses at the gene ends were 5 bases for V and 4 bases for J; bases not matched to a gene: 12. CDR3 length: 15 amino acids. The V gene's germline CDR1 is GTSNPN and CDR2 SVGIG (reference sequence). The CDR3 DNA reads TGTGCCTGGTCAGTCCACCAGGGAGGGGCAGATACGCAGTATTTT. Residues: CAWSVHQGGADTQYF. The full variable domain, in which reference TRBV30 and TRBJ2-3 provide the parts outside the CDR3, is SQTIHQWPATLVQPVGSPLSLECTVEGTSNPNLYWYRQAAGRGLQLLFYSVGIGQISSEVPQNLSASRPQDRQFILSSKKLLLSDSGFYLCAWSVHQGGADTQYFGPGTRLTVL.

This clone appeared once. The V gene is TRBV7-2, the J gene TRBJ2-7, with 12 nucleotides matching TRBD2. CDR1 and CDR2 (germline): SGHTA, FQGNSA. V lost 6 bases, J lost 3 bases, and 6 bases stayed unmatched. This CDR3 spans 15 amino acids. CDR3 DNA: TGTGCCAGCAGGGAGAGACTAGCGGGGGTCTACGAGCAGTACTTC. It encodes CASRERLAGVYEQYF.

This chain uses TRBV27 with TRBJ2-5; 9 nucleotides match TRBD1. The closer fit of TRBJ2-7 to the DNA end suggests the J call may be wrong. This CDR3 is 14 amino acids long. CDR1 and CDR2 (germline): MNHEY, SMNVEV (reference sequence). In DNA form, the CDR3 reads TGTGCCAGCAGTCCGACAGGGGGGGAGTACGAGCAGTACTTC. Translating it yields CASSPTGGEYEQYF.

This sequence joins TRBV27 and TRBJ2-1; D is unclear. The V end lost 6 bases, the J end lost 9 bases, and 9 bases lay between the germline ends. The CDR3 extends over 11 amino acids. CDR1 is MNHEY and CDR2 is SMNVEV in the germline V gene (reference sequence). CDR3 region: CASRSGVEQFF. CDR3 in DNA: TGTGCCAGCAGAAGTGGGGTTGAGCAGTTCTTC.

The CDR3 DNA follows: TGCAGCGTGGGGGTGATGAGGGTTAGGTACGAGCAGTACTTC. Translated, it gives CSVGVMRVRYEQYF. The rearrangement uses TRBV29-1 and TRBJ2-7; D is perhaps TRBD1 or TRBD2 (5 bases each). Trimming shortened V by 6 bases and J by 4 bases, and 19 bases separated the two germline ends. This CDR3 has 14 residues. Germline CDR1 SQVTM, CDR2 ANQGSEA.

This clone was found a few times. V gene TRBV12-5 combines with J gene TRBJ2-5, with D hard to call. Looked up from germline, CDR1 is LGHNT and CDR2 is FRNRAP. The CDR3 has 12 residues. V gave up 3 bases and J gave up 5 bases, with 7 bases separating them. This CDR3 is CASGLSAETQYF. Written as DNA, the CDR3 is TGTGCTAGTGGTTTATCGGCGGAGACCCAGTACTTC.